The 29 T cell receptor beta chains below come from one sample, sequenced in a study of blood T cell repertoires in COVID-19. Repertoires were generated with immunoSEQ multiplex PCR, while TCRdb's copy carries only in-frame clones and drops some. The profile shows roughly 230,000 clones, approximately 81% of them singletons. The sequenced material came from peripheral blood. Receptors originate from a woman of 80 years or more with acute or convalescent COVID-19.

This chain uses TRBV6-6 with TRBJ1-1; no definite D call. Trimming left V 6 bases short and J 4 bases short, with 12 bases between. This CDR3 is built from 13 residues. Germline CDR1 and CDR2: MNHNY and SVGAGI (reference sequence). The CDR3 coding sequence is TGTGCCAGCAGCATTAATGGCGGCACTGAAGCTTTCTTT. Protein product: CASSINGGTEAFF.

The chain links TRBV12-2 to TRBJ1-6; the D call in the table, TRBD1, was not verified against the DNA. TRBV12-2 has pseudogene status. The CDR3 contains 17 residues. In nucleotides, the CDR3 is TGTGCAAGTCGCTTATTGGGACAGGGACCTTTTAATTCACCCCTCCACTTT. Protein product: CASRLLGQGPFNSPLHF.

The chain recombines TRBV30 with TRBJ1-6; D is ambiguous. The CDR3 length is 17 residues. Germline CDR1 is GTSNPN and CDR2 is SVGIG (reference sequence). Trimming removed 3 bases from V and 0 bases from J, with 15 bases in between. In nucleotides, the CDR3 is TGTGCCTGGAGCGAGGCCCCCTTTAGCTCCTATAATTCACCCCTCCACTTT. Its protein product is CAWSEAPFSSYNSPLHF.

The chain has TRBV6-5 and TRBJ1-2; D may be TRBD1 (5 bases). This CDR3 region has 14 residues. Germline-derived CDR1 and CDR2 are MNHEY and SVGAGI. The germline V and J ends were trimmed by 6 bases and 3 bases, with 14 bases remaining between them. CDR3 DNA sequence: TGTGCCAGCAGCTCCCCCGGCAGGGACTATGGCTACACCTTC. Amino acids: CASSSPGRDYGYTF.

V is TRBV19 and J is TRBJ2-7, with 10 nucleotides matching TRBD2. Germline CDR1 reads LNHDA; CDR2 reads SQIVND (reference sequence). Trimming at V came to 1 base and at J to 3 bases, leaving 6 bases not matched to a gene. The CDR3 runs to 16 residues. The CDR3 DNA follows: TGTGCCAGTAGTATAGCCACTAGCGGGACGGGCTACGAGCAGTACTTC. This translates into CASSIATSGTGYEQYF.

This clone appeared a single time. The same CDR3 is also encoded by other DNA sequences in this sample. J is TRBJ1-1 and V is TRBV5-1; TRBD1 matches 10 bases. This CDR3 contains 14 residues. V shed 3 bases and J 4 bases; nucleotides not matched to a gene: 3. CDR1 and CDR2 from the germline V gene are SGHRS and YFSETQ. This CDR3 is CASSSGQGGTEAFF. CDR3 sequence (DNA): TGCGCCAGCAGCTCTGGACAGGGGGGCACTGAAGCTTTCTTT. Together with reference TRBV5-1 and TRBJ1-1, the CDR3 gives the full variable domain: KAGVTQTPRYLIKTRGQQVTLSCSPISGHRSVSWYQQTPGQGLQFLFEYFSETQRNKGNFPGRFSGRQFSNSRSEMNVSTLELGDSALYLCASSSGQGGTEAFFGQGTRLTVV.

The V call is TRBV6-5, the J call TRBJ1-2, with D uncertain. Trimming pared 7 bases from V and 7 bases from J, leaving 22 bases between. The CDR3 consists of 15 residues. Germline CDR1 MNHEY, CDR2 SVGAGI. The CDR3 DNA reads as TGTGCCAGCACACCGTGGGTGGGCTATGAGAGTGGCTACACCTTC. Its protein is CASTPWVGYESGYTF.

V and J are TRBV6-1 and TRBJ1-6, with D possibly matching TRBD1 (5 bases). The germline V and J ends were trimmed by 3 bases and 5 bases, with 8 bases remaining between them. The CDR3 length is 14 residues. Germline V gene sequence: CDR1 MNHNS, CDR2 SASEGT. In nucleotides, the CDR3 is TGTGCCAGCAGTGAGCAGGGCCATAATTCACCCCTCCACTTT. Amino acids: CASSEQGHNSPLHF.

J is TRBJ2-5 and V is TRBV13, with D hard to call. In germline, CDR1 is PRHDT, CDR2 FYEKMQ (reference sequence). The ends were cut back, 5 bases at V and 3 bases at J, with 10 bases in the middle. The length of the CDR3 is 13 residues. The CDR3 coding sequence is TGTGCCAGCAGCCTCGTCGTAGAAGAGACCCAGTACTTC. Its protein is CASSLVVEETQYF.

This chain joins TRBV5-6 and TRBJ2-5; D is possibly TRBD1 (6 bases). There are 16 residues in the CDR3. The ends were cut back, 3 bases at V and 5 bases at J, with 20 bases in the middle. Germline lookup yields CDR1 SGHDT and CDR2 YYEEEE. CDR3 region: CASSSSNRVFGETQYF. The CDR3 DNA reads TGTGCCAGCAGCTCTTCCAACAGGGTGTTCGGCGAGACCCAGTACTTC.

The genes are TRBV5-1 and TRBJ2-1; 7 positions match TRBD1. The CDR3 has 14 residues. Germline-derived CDR1 and CDR2 are SGHRS and YFSETQ. The J segment lost 7 bases and the V segment lost 4 bases, leaving 8 bases of the junction unmatched. The CDR3 loop is CASSKGPRGNEQFF. The DNA for the CDR3 is TGCGCCAGCAGCAAGGGACCCAGGGGGAATGAGCAGTTCTTC.

The chain has TRBV7-9 and TRBJ1-1; 7 positions agree with TRBD1. This CDR3 is built from 18 residues. The germline gives CDR1 SEHNR, CDR2 FQNEAQ (reference sequence). V shed 6 bases and J 0 bases; nucleotides not matched to a gene: 16. In DNA, the CDR3 is TGTGCCAGCAGACCTCGGGACAGCTTGAGGGGTATGAACACTGAAGCTTTCTTT. Its translation: CASRPRDSLRGMNTEAFF.

The chain is built from TRBV19 and TRBJ2-1; D is ambiguous. From germline, CDR1 is LNHDA and CDR2 SQIVND (reference sequence). This CDR3 comprises 13 residues. Deletions cut 5 bases from V and 4 bases from J, with 9 bases between. CDR3 amino acids: CASSPLPYNEQFF. The CDR3 DNA reads TGTGCCAGTAGTCCCCTCCCTTACAATGAGCAGTTCTTC.

The gene calls are TRBV2 and TRBJ1-2; TRBD1 agrees at 7 bases. Trimming removed 1 base from V and 3 bases from J; junction bases left unmatched: 8. The germline V gene has CDR1 SNHLY and CDR2 FYNNEI. The CDR3 has 16 residues. CDR3: CASSEVGTADDYGYTF. As DNA, the CDR3 is TGTGCCAGCAGTGAAGTCGGGACAGCTGACGACTATGGCTACACCTTC.

This chain uses TRBV10-2 with TRBJ1-2; D is ambiguous. The CDR3 is 12 residues long. Deletions cut 6 bases from V and 4 bases from J, with 9 bases between. Germline assignment: CDR1 WSHSY and CDR2 SAAADI. The CDR3 here is CASSLTFYGYTF. The CDR3 DNA reads TGCGCCAGCAGCCTGACTTTCTATGGCTACACCTTC.

This chain connects TRBV9 to TRBJ2-3; D possibly corresponds to TRBD1 (6 bases). The germline V gene has CDR1 SGDLS and CDR2 YYNGEE. V was pared by 4 bases and J by 1 base, with 13 bases between. The CDR3 has 15 amino acids. CDR3 residues: CASSSPGHRTDTQYF. The DNA for the CDR3 is TGTGCCAGCAGCTCTCCGGGACACCGCACAGATACGCAGTATTTT.

The rearrangement joins TRBV28 to TRBJ1-6, with 9 bases matching TRBD1. Trimming cost V 11 bases and J 9 bases; bases outside gene matches: 20. The CDR3 sequence is 17 residues long. Per germline, CDR1 MDHEN and CDR2 SYDVKM. CDR3 amino acids: CASHNNRDRERGSPLHF. Here the CDR3 DNA reads TGTGCCTCCCATAATAACCGGGACAGGGAGCGTGGTTCACCCCTCCACTTT.

The CDR3 nucleotides are TGTGCCAGTAGTCCGACGACAGGGCTAAACTATGGCTACACCTTC. Its translation: CASSPTTGLNYGYTF. This chain joins TRBV19 and TRBJ1-2; TRBD1 matches 7 bases. In germline, CDR1 is LNHDA, CDR2 SQIVND (reference sequence). The CDR3 consists of 15 residues. V lost 5 bases and J lost 2; bases outside the gene matches: 8.

The CDR3 loop is CASSPGRRVNTEAFF. The DNA for the CDR3 is TGTGCCAGCAGCCCGGGTCGCCGGGTGAACACTGAAGCTTTCTTT. V and J are TRBV6-5 and TRBJ1-1, with no clear D. This CDR3 is 15 amino acids long. Germline values: CDR1 MNHEY, CDR2 SVGAGI. Trimming removed 6 bases at V and 0 bases at J, with 14 bases between.

As regards this clone: This CDR3 is also generated by other DNA sequences in the sample. V gene TRBV6-6 combines with J gene TRBJ2-7; TRBD1 agrees at 10 bases. Per the germline V gene, CDR1 is MNHNY and CDR2 is SVGAGI (reference sequence). With V trimmed by 0 bases and J by 0 bases, 2 bases remained unmatched. The CDR3 spans 16 residues. As DNA, the CDR3 is TGTGCCAGCAGTTACTCGAGACAGGGGGCCTCCTACGAGCAGTACTTC. Its translation is CASSYSRQGASYEQYF.

The rearrangement uses TRBV19 and TRBJ2-3; a possible D gene is TRBD2 (5 bases). There are 13 residues in the CDR3. CDR1 LNHDA and CDR2 SQIVND come from the germline V gene (reference sequence). V dropped 5 bases and J dropped 5 bases, with 11 bases sitting between them. CDR3 residues: CASSALEGDTQYF. The CDR3 bases are TGTGCCAGTAGTGCCCTAGAGGGAGATACGCAGTATTTT. Using reference TRBV19 and TRBJ2-3 for the parts outside the CDR3, the full variable domain is DGGITQSPKYLFRKEGQNVTLSCEQNLNHDAMYWYRQDPGQGLRLIYYSQIVNDFQKGDIAEGYSVSREKKESFPLTVTSAQKNPTAFYLCASSALEGDTQYFGPGTRLTVL.

The chain links TRBV12-3 or TRBV12-4 to TRBJ1-1; D unclear. This CDR3 spans 12 amino acids. V gave up 2 bases and J gave up 7 bases, with 8 bases separating them. CDR3 in amino acids: CASSLWQNEAFF. CDR3 nucleotides: TGTGCCAGCAGTTTATGGCAGAATGAAGCTTTCTTT.

The chain employs TRBV4-1 and TRBJ1-2, with D uncertain. The germline V and J ends were trimmed by 0 bases and 5 bases, with 13 bases remaining between them. Germline assignment: CDR1 MGHRA and CDR2 YSYEKL. The CDR3 is made up of 15 amino acids. The CDR3 DNA sequence: TGCGCCAGCAGCCAAGAAGAGGGAGGAGAATATGGCTACACCTTC. As protein: CASSQEEGGEYGYTF.

V gene TRBV5-1 combines with J gene TRBJ1-4; 7 bases are shared with TRBD1. V shed 4 bases and J 6 bases; nucleotides not matched to a gene: 6. CDR1 and CDR2 from the germline V gene are SGHRS and YFSETQ. The CDR3 consists of 14 residues. This CDR3 is CASSPGQLYEKLFF. For the CDR3, the DNA is TGCGCCAGCAGCCCGGGACAGCTCTATGAAAAACTGTTTTTT.

This chain uses TRBV19 with TRBJ1-1; a possible D gene is TRBD1 (5 bases). Trimming took 7 bases from V and 7 from J, leaving 25 bases between them. The CDR3 totals 16 residues. Germline-derived CDR1 and CDR2 are LNHDA and SQIVND (reference sequence). CDR3 loop: CASTSPPGLPMGEAFF. For the CDR3, the DNA is TGTGCCAGTACCTCACCACCGGGACTCCCTATGGGTGAAGCTTTCTTT. Full variable domain (remainder filled in from reference TRBV19 and TRBJ1-1): DGGITQSPKYLFRKEGQNVTLSCEQNLNHDAMYWYRQDPGQGLRLIYYSQIVNDFQKGDIAEGYSVSREKKESFPLTVTSAQKNPTAFYLCASTSPPGLPMGEAFFGQGTRLTVV.

Only one count was recorded for this clone. V usage is TRBV10-3 and J usage is TRBJ1-6, with D perhaps matching TRBD1 (6 bases). CDR3 size: 13 residues. Between the trimmed V and J ends, which lost 5 bases and 7 bases, there was a span of 9 bases. Germline lookup yields CDR1 ENHRY and CDR2 SYGVKD. The CDR3 reads CAISLTGNSPLHF. Written as DNA, the CDR3 is TGTGCCATCAGTTTAACAGGGAATTCACCCCTCCACTTT.

V usage is TRBV12-3 or TRBV12-4 and J usage is TRBJ1-2; D may be TRBD1 (5 bases). V gave up 8 bases and J gave up 8 bases, with 18 bases separating them. CDR3 length: 13 residues. The CDR3 region is CASRPGGEGGYTF. In DNA, the CDR3 is TGTGCCAGCCGACCAGGTGGGGAGGGGGGCTACACCTTC.

This clone turned up a few times. The V and J genes are TRBV6-1 and TRBJ2-5; 8 positions agree with TRBD1. V lost 3 bases to trimming and J lost 7 bases; unmatched junction nucleotides: 10. Germline assignment: CDR1 MNHNS and CDR2 SASEGT. There are 15 residues in the CDR3. Written as DNA, the CDR3 is TGTGCCAGCAGTGAGAGGACAGGGCCAGGGGGGACCCAGTACTTC. Translation: CASSERTGPGGTQYF.

The V and J genes are TRBV5-1 and TRBJ2-1, with D tentatively TRBD1 (5 bases). CDR3 length equals 12 residues. Germline V gene lookup returns CDR1 SGHRS and CDR2 YFSETQ. The V and J ends lost 4 bases and 5 bases respectively, with 7 bases between them. CDR3 sequence: CASSKGNNEQFF. DNA of the CDR3: TGCGCCAGCAGCAAGGGGAACAATGAGCAGTTCTTC.